The 18 T cell receptor beta chains below all came from one sample that was sequenced in a study of long-term antiretroviral therapy in people with HIV. Version v3.0 of the immunoSEQ assay ran at survey level. The method was immunoSEQ multiplex PCR; TCRdb's version includes in-frame clones alone and lacks a portion of them. Of around 21,000 clones detected, roughly 80% appear once; the ten largest clones hold 5.6%. Material: unsorted PBMCs, obtained 0.2 years after starting antiretroviral therapy. These receptors came from a woman aged 30 to 39 with HIV.

This clone has a single count. The rearrangement uses TRBV6-6 and TRBJ2-1, with D perhaps assigned TRBD1 or TRBD2 (5 bases each). CDR3 length: 12 residues. Trimming shortened V by 6 bases and J by 8 bases, and 11 bases separated the two germline ends. CDR1 and CDR2 (germline): MNHNY, SVGAGI (reference sequence). The DNA of the CDR3 is TGTGCCAGCAGCCGAGGGGTGGATGAGCAGTTCTTC. Protein: CASSRGVDEQFF.

The rearrangement links TRBV19 to TRBJ2-1, with unresolved D. Germline CDR1 and CDR2: LNHDA and SQIVND (reference sequence). V gave up 3 bases and J gave up 0 bases, with 9 bases separating them. The CDR3 spans 15 residues. CDR3 protein: CASSIPSTSYNEQFF. In nucleotides, the CDR3 is TGTGCCAGTAGTATCCCGTCTACCTCCTACAATGAGCAGTTCTTC.

CDR3: CASSQDLSGDYGYTF. The CDR3 coding sequence is TGTGCCAGCAGCCAAGATCTCTCCGGGGATTATGGCTACACCTTC. The chain employs TRBV4-2 and TRBJ1-2; D gene ambiguous. CDR1 and CDR2 from the germline V gene are LGHNA and YNFKEQ. The CDR3 has 15 residues. Trimming left V 0 bases short and J 5 bases short, with 13 bases between.

V usage is TRBV6-1 and J usage is TRBJ2-7; D may match TRBD1 or TRBD2 (5 bases each). The V and J ends lost 8 bases and 3 bases respectively, with 14 bases between them. This CDR3 contains 13 residues. The germline gives CDR1 MNHNS, CDR2 SASEGT. The CDR3 reads CASWGPPRYEQYV. The CDR3, as DNA: TGTGCCAGCTGGGGACCTCCCCGCTACGAGCAGTACGTC.

This chain connects TRBV10-3 to TRBJ1-3, with D possibly matching TRBD1 (5 bases). This CDR3 is 17 amino acids long. CDR1 ENHRY and CDR2 SYGVKD come from the germline V gene. With 2 bases removed from V and 0 bases from J, the gap between germline ends came to 14 bases. The CDR3: CAISEPGLHSSGNTIYF. The CDR3 region has the DNA TGTGCCATCAGTGAGCCGGGACTGCATTCCTCTGGAAACACCATATATTTT.

The chain couples TRBV5-1 to TRBJ2-1; possibly TRBD2 for D (6 bases). This CDR3 is 17 amino acids long. Trimming took off 2 bases at V and 0 bases at J, with 15 bases between the two ends. Per germline, CDR1 SGHRS and CDR2 YFSETQ. The CDR3 DNA reads as TGCGCCAGCAGCTTACTTGGGGGGACCCTCTCCTACAATGAGCAGTTCTTC. Its protein is CASSLLGGTLSYNEQFF.

The V gene is TRBV18, the J gene TRBJ1-3, with D tentatively TRBD1 (6 bases). The CDR3 is made up of 13 amino acids. CDR1 and CDR2 from the germline V gene are KGHSH and LQKENI. The V gene lost 8 bases and the J gene lost 4 bases, with 12 bases spanning the gap. The CDR3: CASTGSSGNTIYF. The CDR3 region has the DNA TGTGCCAGCACAGGGTCCTCCGGAAACACCATATATTTT.

The V and J genes are TRBV29-1 and TRBJ2-3; D is possibly TRBD1 or TRBD2 (6 bases each). The germline V gene encodes CDR1 SQVTM and CDR2 ANQGSEA. This CDR3 comprises 15 residues. The V gene lost 7 bases and the J gene lost 0 bases, with 17 bases spanning the gap. CDR3 sequence: CSGVVGGPSTDTQYF. In DNA form, the CDR3 reads TGCAGCGGCGTTGTTGGGGGGCCAAGCACAGATACGCAGTATTTT.

This clone was counted between two and nine times. The rearrangement links TRBV29-1 to TRBJ1-5, with a possible D match to TRBD1 (5 bases). The CDR3 has 12 amino acids. Trimming pared 4 bases from V and 3 bases from J, leaving 7 bases between. From germline, CDR1 is SQVTM and CDR2 ANQGSEA. The CDR3 DNA follows: TGCAGCGTTGCGGGGCACAATCAGCCCCAGCATTTT. Encoded protein: CSVAGHNQPQHF.

This clone was seen once. J is TRBJ2-2 and V is TRBV2; D is ambiguous. The V end was cut by 4 bases, the J end by 2 bases, with 8 bases between. This CDR3 is 14 amino acids long. Germline CDR1 reads SNHLY; CDR2 reads FYNNEI. The DNA of the CDR3 is TGTGCCAGCAGTGGGGCGGAAAACACCGGGGAGCTGTTTTTT. As protein: CASSGAENTGELFF. The full variable domain, with the rest looked up from reference TRBV2 and TRBJ2-2, is EPEVTQTPSHQVTQMGQEVILRCVPISNHLYFYWYRQILGQKVEFLVSFYNNEISEKSEIFDDQFSVERPDGSNFTLKIRSTKLEDSAMYFCASSGAENTGELFFGEGSRLTVL.

CDR3 DNA: TGTGCCAGCAGCACCGGGACAGGGAACACAGATACGCAGTATTTT. Translation gives CASSTGTGNTDTQYF. V usage is TRBV11-1 and J usage is TRBJ2-3; 9 bases match TRBD1. There are 15 residues in the CDR3. Germline V lookup: CDR1 SGHAT, CDR2 FQDESV (reference sequence). V lost 5 bases to trimming and J lost 2 bases; unmatched junction nucleotides: 5.

The chain combines TRBV27 with TRBJ1-1; D gene uncertain. The CDR3 is made up of 12 amino acids. CDR1 and CDR2 from the germline V gene are MNHEY and SMNVEV (reference sequence). Trimming removed 7 bases from V and 4 bases from J, with 10 bases in between. The CDR3 coding sequence is TGTGCCAGCAACTCAGGAGGCACTGAAGCTTTCTTT. Translating gives CASNSGGTEAFF.

The chain carries TRBV19 and TRBJ2-6, with D possibly matching TRBD1 (6 bases). The CDR3 is made up of 21 amino acids. V lost 5 bases, J lost 2 bases, and 28 bases lay in between. Germline loops: CDR1 LNHDA, CDR2 SQIVND (reference sequence). This chain's CDR3 is CASSQFSLWDKGRPGANVLTF. Here the CDR3 DNA reads TGTGCCAGTAGTCAATTTAGTCTATGGGACAAGGGCCGTCCTGGGGCCAACGTCCTGACTTTC.

The chain couples TRBV9 to TRBJ1-4, with a weak D call TRBD1 (6 bases). The germline CDR1 and CDR2 sequences are SGDLS and YYNGEE. V was shortened by 0 bases and J by 6 bases, with 6 bases between the two germline ends. The CDR3 totals 13 residues. CDR3 region: CASSVGTDEKLFF. CDR3 DNA: TGTGCCAGCAGCGTAGGGACAGATGAAAAACTGTTTTTT.

The rearrangement joins TRBV9 to TRBJ2-4; no reliable D call. V was trimmed by 2 bases and J by 7 bases, leaving 10 bases between them. Germline V gene data show CDR1 as SGDLS and CDR2 as YYNGEE. CDR3 length: 13 amino acids. The CDR3 region has the DNA TGTGCCAGCAGCGTCCGTCCTGGGAACATTCAGTACTTC. This sequence encodes CASSVRPGNIQYF.

The rearrangement uses TRBV11-2 and TRBJ2-7; D gene uncertain. Trimming removed 5 bases from V and 3 bases from J, with 17 bases in between. CDR1 is SGHAT and CDR2 is FQNNGV in the germline V gene. The CDR3 runs to 15 residues. CDR3 coding DNA: TGTGCCAGCAGCCCGGGTAGGAGCACCAGCTACGAGCAGTACGTC. Translation gives CASSPGRSTSYEQYV.

The chain recombines TRBV29-1 with TRBJ2-7; either TRBD1 or TRBD2 may supply D (6 bases each). The CDR3 totals 15 residues. Germline V gene lookup returns CDR1 SQVTM and CDR2 ANQGSEA. The ends were cut back, 2 bases at V and 4 bases at J, with 18 bases in the middle. Here the CDR3 DNA reads TGCAGCGTTGAATTAGGACAAGGGGGGCAATACGAGCAGTACTTC. This codes for CSVELGQGGQYEQYF.

The chain carries TRBV4-1 and TRBJ1-2; D is unclear. From germline, CDR1 is MGHRA and CDR2 YSYEKL. This CDR3 has 17 residues. V was clipped by 5 bases and J by 3 bases, with 22 bases between them. CDR3 in DNA: TGCGCCAGCAGCTCCCCCGGGCGTCAAGGGTCCGACTATGGCTACACCTTC. This gives the protein CASSSPGRQGSDYGYTF.